This TCR beta chain is drawn from a study of T cells after yellow fever vaccination. The study's findings and limits: A small proportion of clonotypes was detected in both the CD4 and CD8 compartments.

Via MiXCR, TCRdb re-called the 5' RACE reads, giving one row per CDR3 protein. The data hold 130,000 or so distinct CDR3 sequences, with 13% to 15% observed a single time. Germline-derived CDR1 and CDR2 are SEHNR and FQNEAQ (reference sequence). This CDR3 has 16 amino acids. V shed 2 bases and J 1 base; nucleotides not matched to a gene: 3. As to this clonotype: Antigen: not known.

Sequencing was performed on CD8+ T cells sorted from PBMCs, taken 5 days after the yellow fever booster vaccination. This chain links TRBV7-9 with TRBJ2-3, with 10 bases identical to TRBD1. The receptor was isolated from a man between 18 and 29 years old who received the YFV17D yellow fever vaccine. The CDR3 DNA sequence: TGTGCCAGCAGCTTAATCGGGACAGGGGGCACAGATACGCAGTATTTT. Its protein is CASSLIGTGGTDTQYF.